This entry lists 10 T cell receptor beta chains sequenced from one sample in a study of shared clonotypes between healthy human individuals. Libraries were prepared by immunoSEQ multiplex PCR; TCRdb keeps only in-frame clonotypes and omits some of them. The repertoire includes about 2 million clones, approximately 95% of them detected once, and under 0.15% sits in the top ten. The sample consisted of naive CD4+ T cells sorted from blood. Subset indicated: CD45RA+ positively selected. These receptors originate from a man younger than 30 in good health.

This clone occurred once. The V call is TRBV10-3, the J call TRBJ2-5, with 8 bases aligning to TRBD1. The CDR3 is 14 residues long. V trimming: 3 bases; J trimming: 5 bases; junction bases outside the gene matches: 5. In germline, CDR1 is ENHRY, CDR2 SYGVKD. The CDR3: CAISDAGGRETQYF. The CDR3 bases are TGTGCCATCAGTGATGCAGGGGGCAGGGAGACCCAGTACTTC.

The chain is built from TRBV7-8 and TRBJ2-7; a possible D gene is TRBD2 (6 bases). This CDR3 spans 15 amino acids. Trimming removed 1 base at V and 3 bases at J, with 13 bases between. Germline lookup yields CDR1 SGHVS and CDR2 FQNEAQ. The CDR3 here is CASSLGRDPLYEQYF. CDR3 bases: TGTGCCAGCAGCTTAGGGAGGGATCCCCTCTACGAGCAGTACTTC. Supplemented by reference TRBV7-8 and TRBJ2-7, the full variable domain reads GAGVSQSPRYKVAKRGQDVALRCDPISGHVSLFWYQQALGQGPEFLTYFQNEAQLDKSGLPSDRFFAERPEGSVSTLKIQRTQQEDSAVYLCASSLGRDPLYEQYFGPGTRLTVT.

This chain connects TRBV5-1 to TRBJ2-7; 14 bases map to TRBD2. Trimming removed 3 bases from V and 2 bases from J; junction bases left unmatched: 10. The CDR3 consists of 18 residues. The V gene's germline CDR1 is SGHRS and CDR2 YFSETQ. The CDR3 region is CASSSTGTSGGNPYEQYF. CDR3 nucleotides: TGCGCCAGCAGCTCCACCGGGACTAGCGGGGGTAATCCCTACGAGCAGTACTTC.

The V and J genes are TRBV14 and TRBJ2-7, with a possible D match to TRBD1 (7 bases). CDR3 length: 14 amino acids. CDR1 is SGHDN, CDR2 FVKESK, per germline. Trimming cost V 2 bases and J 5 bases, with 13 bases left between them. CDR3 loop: CASSQRQGGNEQYF. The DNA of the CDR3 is TGTGCCAGCAGCCAAAGGCAGGGGGGCAACGAGCAGTACTTC.

CDR3 sequence: CASGSRGLAGTRWGTGELFF. The CDR3 DNA reads as TGTGCTAGTGGTTCGAGGGGACTAGCGGGAACGCGGTGGGGGACCGGGGAGCTGTTTTTT. V and J are TRBV12-5 and TRBJ2-2; 13 bases align to TRBD2. The germline CDR1 and CDR2 sequences are LGHNT and FRNRAP. J gave up 5 bases and V 4 bases, and 16 bases lay outside the gene matches. The CDR3 consists of 20 residues.

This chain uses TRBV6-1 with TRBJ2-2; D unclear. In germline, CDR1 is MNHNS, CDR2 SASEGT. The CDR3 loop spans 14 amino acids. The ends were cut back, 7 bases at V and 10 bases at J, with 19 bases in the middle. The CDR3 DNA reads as TGTGCCAGCAACCCCCAAGGGTGGGTCGAGGAGCTGTTTTTT. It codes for CASNPQGWVEELFF.

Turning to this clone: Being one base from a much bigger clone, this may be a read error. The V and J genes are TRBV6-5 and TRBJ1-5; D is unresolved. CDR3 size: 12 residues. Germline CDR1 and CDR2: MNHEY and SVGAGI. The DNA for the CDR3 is TGTGCCATCGCTACTAGCAATCAGCCCCAACATTTT. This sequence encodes CAIATSNQPQHF.

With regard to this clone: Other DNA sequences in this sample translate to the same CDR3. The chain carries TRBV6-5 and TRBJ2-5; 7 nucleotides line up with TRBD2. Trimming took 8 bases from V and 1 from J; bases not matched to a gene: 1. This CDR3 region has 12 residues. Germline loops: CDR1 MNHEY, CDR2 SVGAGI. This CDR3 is CASGRGQETQYF. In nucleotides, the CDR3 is TGTGCCAGCGGGAGGGGCCAAGAGACCCAGTACTTC.

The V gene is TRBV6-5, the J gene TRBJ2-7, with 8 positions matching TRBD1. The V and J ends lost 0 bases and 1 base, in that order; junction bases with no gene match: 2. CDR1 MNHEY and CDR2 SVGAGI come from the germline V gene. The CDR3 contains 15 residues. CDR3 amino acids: CASSYSQGASYEQYF. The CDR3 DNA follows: TGTGCCAGCAGTTACTCTCAGGGGGCTTCCTACGAGCAGTACTTC.

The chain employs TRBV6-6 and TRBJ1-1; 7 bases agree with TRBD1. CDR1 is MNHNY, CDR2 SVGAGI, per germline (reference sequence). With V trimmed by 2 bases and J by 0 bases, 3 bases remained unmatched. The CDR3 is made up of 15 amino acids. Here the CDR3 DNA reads TGTGCCAGCAGTTACCGGACAGGTATGAACACTGAAGCTTTCTTT. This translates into CASSYRTGMNTEAFF.